Below are 6 T cell receptor beta chains sequenced from a single sample in a study of T cell repertoires in cytomegalovirus infection. TCRdb re-analysed the reads in MiXCR, keeping a single row per CDR3 protein. The table has a few hundred thousand distinct CDR3 sequences, 17% seen once; the top ten hold less than 50%. Sequencing was done on a sample of CD8+ T cells from PBMCs. The receptor source for this set is a human donor in good health (CMV status not recorded). Some clones in this sample may be carry-over from other donors' samples.

There are a few counts of this clonotype. This rearrangement joins TRBV2 to TRBJ2-1, with TRBD1 identical over 10 bases. J lost 8 bases, V lost 5 bases, and 12 bases had no gene match. CDR3 length: 16 amino acids. Germline CDR1 is SNHLY and CDR2 is FYNNEI. The chain's CDR3 is CASSTWDRGTPYEQFF. The CDR3 DNA reads TGTGCCAGCAGTACTTGGGACAGGGGAACCCCCTATGAGCAGTTCTTC.

The chain has TRBV29-1 and TRBJ1-5; TRBD1 matches 8 bases. After removal of 6 bases from V and 5 bases from J, the junction contained 6 bases not matched to a gene. The CDR3 is made up of 13 amino acids. Germline V gene data show CDR1 as SQVTM and CDR2 as ANQGSEA. CDR3 region: CSVLTGDYQPQHF. CDR3 sequence (DNA): TGCAGCGTCTTGACAGGGGACTATCAGCCCCAGCATTTT. Using reference TRBV29-1 and TRBJ1-5 for the parts outside the CDR3, the full variable domain is SAVISQKPSRDICQRGTSLTIQCQVDSQVTMMFWYRQQPGQSLTLIATANQGSEATYESGFVIDKFPISRPNLTFSTLTVSNMSPEDSSIYLCSVLTGDYQPQHFGDGTRLSIL.

This clonotype came up many times. The V gene is TRBV11-2, the J gene TRBJ2-1, with D perhaps TRBD2 (6 bases). Germline CDR1 and CDR2: SGHAT and FQNNGV. The CDR3 is 16 residues long. V was trimmed by 3 bases and J by 4 bases, leaving 16 bases between them. The CDR3 sequence: CASSFTRRGKYNEQFF. As DNA, the CDR3 is TGTGCCAGCAGCTTTACTCGGCGGGGAAAATACAATGAGCAGTTCTTC.

The V gene is TRBV19, the J gene TRBJ1-1; no clear D gene. V gave up 9 bases and J gave up 5 bases, with 22 bases separating them. The CDR3 spans 15 residues. CDR1 is LNHDA, CDR2 SQIVND, per germline (reference sequence). CDR3 sequence reads: CARANIGHPWTEAFF. CDR3 DNA: TGTGCCAGAGCAAACATAGGGCACCCCTGGACTGAAGCTTTCTTT.

This chain connects TRBV6-8 to TRBJ2-7; either TRBD1 or TRBD2 may fit D (5 bases each). The V gene lost 4 bases and the J gene lost 6 bases, with 19 bases spanning the gap. The CDR3 consists of 15 residues. Germline CDR1 is MNHGY and CDR2 is SAAAGT. CDR3 amino acids: CASSWGSETLGEQYF. The CDR3 nucleotides are TGTGCCAGCAGTTGGGGGTCGGAGACCCTCGGCGAGCAGTACTTC.

This clonotype showed up many times. The gene calls are TRBV28 and TRBJ1-4; TRBD1 might be the D (6 bases). The V gene lost 5 bases and the J gene lost 6 bases, with 13 bases spanning the gap. CDR1 is MDHEN, CDR2 SYDVKM, per germline. The CDR3 runs to 14 residues. This CDR3 is CASSIRGFDEKLFF. Written as DNA, the CDR3 is TGTGCCAGCAGTATCAGGGGTTTCGATGAAAAACTGTTTTTT.